The 20 T cell receptor beta chains reported below all come from one sample, sequenced in a study of OX40 agonist ivuxolimab in advanced cancers. This table comes from immunoSEQ multiplex PCR, and its TCRdb copy is limited to in-frame clones, with some not included. Of some 16,000 clones in the sample, over 75% were seen once. Material: CD4+ or CD8+ T cells sorted from blood, obtained in a trial of the OX40 agonist ivuxolimab. All receptors come from an adult with an advanced solid tumor such as melanoma, head and neck, liver or kidney cancer.

This clone came up a few times. V and J are TRBV29-1 and TRBJ2-1; 10 bases map to TRBD2. The CDR3 spans 16 residues. Germline loops: CDR1 SQVTM, CDR2 ANQGSEA. The V segment lost 3 bases and the J segment 0 bases; nucleotides outside the gene matches: 5. Written as DNA, the CDR3 is TGCAGCGTTGACGGAGCGGGGGGGAGCTCCTACAATGAGCAGTTCTTC. It yields the protein CSVDGAGGSSYNEQFF.

This clone appeared a few times. This sequence joins TRBV9 and TRBJ2-7, with D possibly TRBD1 on 5 matching bases. CDR3 length: 14 amino acids. CDR1 is SGDLS and CDR2 is YYNGEE in the germline V gene. V gave up 0 bases and J gave up 6 bases, with 13 bases separating them. CDR3 DNA sequence: TGTGCCAGCAGCGTAGGGGCAGGGTTCGGCGAGCAGTACTTC. Translated, it gives CASSVGAGFGEQYF. The variable domain in full, with the rest retrieved from reference TRBV9 and TRBJ2-7, is DSGVTQTPKHLITATGQRVTLRCSPRSGDLSVYWYQQSLDQGLQFLIQYYNGEERAKGNILERFSAQQFPDLHSELNLSSLELGDSALYFCASSVGAGFGEQYFGPGTRLTVT.

A word on this clone: A far larger clone is only one base removed, so a read error is likely. V is TRBV1 and J is TRBJ1-1. TRBV1 is a pseudogene segment. This CDR3 region has 13 residues. The CDR3 sequence: CTSSPARNTEAFF. CDR3 DNA sequence: TGCACCAGCAGCCCAGCGAGGAACACTGAAGCTTTCTTT.

The J gene is TRBJ2-5, the V gene TRBV7-9, with no clear D. The J call is uncertain, as TRBJ2-7 better fits the DNA end. The CDR3 runs to 13 residues. Per the germline V gene, CDR1 is SEHNR and CDR2 is FQNEAQ (reference sequence). The CDR3 is CASSSPSSYEQYF. The DNA of the CDR3 is TGTGCCAGCAGCTCCCCGAGCTCCTACGAGCAGTACTTC.

The chain uses TRBV4-3 and TRBJ2-7; D possibly corresponds to TRBD2 (5 bases). With 0 bases removed from V and 4 bases from J, the gap between germline ends came to 22 bases. The CDR3 loop spans 18 amino acids. Germline V CDR1 and CDR2: LGHNA, YSLEER. CDR3 loop: CASSQERTWAANLYEQYF. The DNA of the CDR3 is TGCGCCAGCAGCCAAGAACGGACTTGGGCAGCCAACCTTTACGAGCAGTACTTC.

V gene TRBV27 combines with J gene TRBJ2-1; D is unclear. Germline CDR1 and CDR2: MNHEY and SMNVEV (reference sequence). This CDR3 contains 14 residues. V was trimmed by 5 bases and J by 0 bases, leaving 8 bases between them. In DNA form, the CDR3 reads TGTGCCAGCAGTCTCGGAAGCTCCTACAATGAGCAGTTCTTC. Protein product: CASSLGSSYNEQFF.

V and J are TRBV19 and TRBJ2-7; 8 nucleotides match TRBD2. The CDR3 runs to 16 residues. Germline V gene sequence: CDR1 LNHDA, CDR2 SQIVND (reference sequence). Unmatched junction bases numbered 16, after V lost 5 bases and J lost 7 bases. The CDR3 reads CASSPLPGLGSGEQYF. In DNA form, the CDR3 reads TGTGCCAGTAGTCCCCTGCCGGGACTAGGTTCTGGGGAGCAGTACTTC.

This clone was picked up one time. The chain recombines TRBV27 with TRBJ1-5; D ambiguous. V lost 6 bases and J lost 2, with 8 bases in between. CDR1 is MNHEY and CDR2 is SMNVEV in the germline V gene (reference sequence). CDR3 length equals 13 residues. In DNA, the CDR3 is TGTGCCAGCAGCCTCACAGGCAATCAGCCCCAGCATTTT. Translation gives CASSLTGNQPQHF.

This clone was seen just once. The J gene is TRBJ2-7, the V gene TRBV19, with D perhaps TRBD1 (6 bases). With 4 bases removed from V and 5 bases from J, the gap between germline ends came to 12 bases. CDR3 length: 13 residues. In germline, CDR1 is LNHDA, CDR2 SQIVND (reference sequence). The CDR3 sequence: CASSRGHYDEQYF. The DNA for the CDR3 is TGTGCCAGTAGTAGGGGACACTACGACGAGCAGTACTTC. Together with reference TRBV19 and TRBJ2-7, the CDR3 gives the full variable domain: DGGITQSPKYLFRKEGQNVTLSCEQNLNHDAMYWYRQDPGQGLRLIYYSQIVNDFQKGDIAEGYSVSREKKESFPLTVTSAQKNPTAFYLCASSRGHYDEQYFGPGTRLTVT.

The J gene is TRBJ1-3, the V gene TRBV9; 7 bases fit TRBD1. The trim removed 3 bases at V and 0 bases at J, leaving 9 bases unmatched. Germline CDR1 and CDR2: SGDLS and YYNGEE. This CDR3 spans 17 amino acids. CDR3 nucleotides: TGTGCCAGCAGCGGATCGGGACAGCATTACTCTGGAAACACCATATATTTT. Translation: CASSGSGQHYSGNTIYF.

V usage is TRBV29-1 and J usage is TRBJ2-7; 7 positions agree with TRBD2. After removal of 4 bases from V and 1 base from J, the junction contained 4 bases not matched to a gene. In germline, CDR1 is SQVTM, CDR2 ANQGSEA. The CDR3 is 13 residues long. The CDR3 is CSVAPSGSYEQYF. The DNA for the CDR3 is TGCAGCGTTGCCCCTAGCGGATCCTACGAGCAGTACTTC.

The DNA for the CDR3 is TGTGCCAGCAGCGGCGGGGGGCCCACTGAAGCTTTCTTT. This sequence encodes CASSGGGPTEAFF. This sequence joins TRBV7-9 and TRBJ1-1, with a weak D call TRBD1 (6 bases). With 5 bases removed from V and 4 bases from J, the gap between germline ends came to 11 bases. The CDR3 runs to 13 residues. In germline, CDR1 is SEHNR, CDR2 FQNEAQ (reference sequence).

The V gene is TRBV27, the J gene TRBJ2-2, with 10 bases that match TRBD1. Trimming removed 10 bases from V and 1 base from J; junction bases left unmatched: 9. The CDR3 has 16 amino acids. In germline, CDR1 is MNHEY, CDR2 SMNVEV (reference sequence). The CDR3 sequence: CATNTRTGGNTGELFF. The CDR3 nucleotides read TGTGCCACCAATACCCGGACAGGGGGGAACACCGGGGAGCTGTTTTTT.

The rearrangement uses TRBV9 and TRBJ2-2; D remains ambiguous. CDR1 is SGDLS, CDR2 YYNGEE, per germline. The CDR3 runs 13 residues. V shed 4 bases and J shed 5 bases, with 9 bases lying between them. CDR3 in amino acids: CASSPPLTGELFF. The CDR3 DNA sequence: TGTGCCAGCAGCCCTCCGTTGACCGGGGAGCTGTTTTTT.

The chain is built from TRBV11-2 and TRBJ1-2; weak D call: TRBD1 (6 bases). The CDR3 covers 16 residues. The V gene lost 5 bases and the J gene lost 4 bases, with 20 bases spanning the gap. Germline CDR1 SGHAT, CDR2 FQNNGV. The CDR3 loop is CASSARTDSPGYGYTF. Here the CDR3 DNA reads TGTGCCAGCAGCGCCCGGACGGACAGCCCGGGCTATGGCTACACCTTC.

The chain joins TRBV28 to TRBJ2-7, with TRBD1 matching over 9 bases. Trimming removed 4 bases from V and 5 bases from J; junction bases left unmatched: 12. Germline lookup yields CDR1 MDHEN and CDR2 SYDVKM. This CDR3 spans 16 amino acids. The chain's CDR3 is CASSSSQQGALDEQYF. The DNA of the CDR3 is TGTGCCAGCAGTTCCTCCCAACAGGGGGCTCTGGACGAGCAGTACTTC. Looking up the rest from reference TRBV28 and TRBJ2-7 gives the full variable domain: DVKVTQSSRYLVKRTGEKVFLECVQDMDHENMFWYRQDPGLGLRLIYFSYDVKMKEKGDIPEGYSVSREKKERFSLILESASTNQTSMYLCASSSSQQGALDEQYFGPGTRLTVT.

This clone was found a few times. J is TRBJ1-2 and V is TRBV19; no clear D. This CDR3 is built from 12 residues. Trimming left V 5 bases short and J 5 bases short, with 9 bases between. Germline CDR1 and CDR2: LNHDA and SQIVND (reference sequence). In DNA, the CDR3 is TGTGCCAGTAGTCCCCGGTTTTATGGCTACACCTTC. It specifies CASSPRFYGYTF.

The rearrangement uses TRBV7-6 and TRBJ1-2; D uncertain. The CDR3 has 13 amino acids. The germline CDR1 and CDR2 sequences are SGHVS and FNYEAQ. With 1 base removed from V and 0 bases from J, the gap between germline ends came to 3 bases. The CDR3 DNA reads TGTGCCAGCAGCTTAGACCCTAACTATGGCTACACCTTC. This translates into CASSLDPNYGYTF. Looking up the rest from reference TRBV7-6 and TRBJ1-2 gives the full variable domain: GAGVSQSPRYKVTKRGQDVALRCDPISGHVSLYWYRQALGQGPEFLTYFNYEAQQDKSGLPNDRFSAERPEGSISTLTIQRTEQRDSAMYRCASSLDPNYGYTFGSGTRLTVV.

This chain links TRBV6-6 with TRBJ1-1; D gene ambiguous. This CDR3 is built from 12 residues. Germline CDR1 MNHNY, CDR2 SVGAGI (reference sequence). Trimming shortened V by 0 bases and J by 4 bases, and 3 bases separated the two germline ends. The CDR3 bases are TGTGCCAGCAGTTACTCGAGCACTGAAGCTTTCTTT. Its translation is CASSYSSTEAFF.

The J gene is TRBJ2-5, the V gene TRBV6-5; D could derive from TRBD1 or TRBD2 (5 bases each). The V end was cut by 6 bases, the J end by 10 bases, with 15 bases between. Germline CDR1 and CDR2: MNHEY and SVGAGI. The CDR3 consists of 12 residues. The CDR3 sequence is CASRGVFEDQYF. The CDR3 DNA reads TGTGCCAGCAGGGGGGTTTTCGAGGACCAGTACTTC.